The 16 T cell receptor beta chains given below trace back to one sample, sequenced in a study of CD8 T cells in Susac syndrome. RNA was extracted with the RNeasy kit, and a quantity of about 0.5 to 1 ug was reverse transcribed using random hexamers. TCRdb re-called the immunoSEQ multiplex PCR reads with MiXCR, one entry per CDR3 protein. The table shows about 400,000 distinct CDR3 sequences, with more than 80% occurring only once. Specimen: CD8+ T cells from PBMCs. All receptors come from a human donor with multiple sclerosis.

This clonotype appeared once. In DNA form, the CDR3 reads TGTGCCAGCAGTCCGGTTGAAGAGACCCAGTACTTC. Translation gives CASSPVEETQYF. The rearrangement joins TRBV12-3 or TRBV12-4 to TRBJ2-5; no definite D call. The germline V and J ends were trimmed by 5 bases and 3 bases, with 7 bases remaining between them. This CDR3 has 12 residues.

The chain has TRBV9 and TRBJ2-1; D is unresolved. The CDR3 totals 16 residues. CDR1 SGDLS and CDR2 YYNGEE come from the germline V gene. V was cut by 0 bases and J by 3 bases, with 13 bases left in between. This CDR3 reads CASSVGWAEDYNEQFF. CDR3 nucleotide sequence: TGTGCCAGCAGCGTAGGTTGGGCAGAAGACTACAATGAGCAGTTCTTC.

The chain links TRBV27 to TRBJ1-5, with a weak D call TRBD1 (6 bases). Germline values: CDR1 MNHEY, CDR2 SMNVEV (reference sequence). With 0 bases removed from V and 2 bases from J, the gap between germline ends came to 11 bases. The CDR3 is 16 residues long. CDR3 protein: CASSLSQGLGNQPQHF. The CDR3 nucleotides read TGTGCCAGCAGTTTATCCCAGGGGCTTGGCAATCAGCCCCAGCATTTT.

This clonotype was seen once. This chain joins TRBV20-1 and TRBJ2-7, with 11 bases that match TRBD2. This CDR3 has 17 residues. V dropped 6 bases and J dropped 0; count of bases not matched to a gene: 13. Germline lookup yields CDR1 DFQATT and CDR2 SNEGSKA (reference sequence). The CDR3 loop reads CSAWTSGRNSSSYEQYF. The CDR3 DNA reads TGCAGTGCCTGGACTAGCGGGCGCAATTCCAGCTCCTACGAGCAGTACTTC.

The rearrangement links TRBV28 to TRBJ2-7; 7 nucleotides line up with TRBD1. The CDR3 is 13 amino acids. Germline lookup yields CDR1 MDHEN and CDR2 SYDVKM. Trimming removed 5 bases from V and 12 bases from J; junction bases left unmatched: 13. CDR3 DNA: TGTGCCAGCAGTAGGCCGGGACAGAATAATCCGTACTTC. Protein product: CASSRPGQNNPYF.

This chain uses TRBV9 with TRBJ2-1; 13 bases match TRBD2. Trimming at V came to 3 bases and at J to 5 bases, leaving 5 bases not matched to a gene. The germline gives CDR1 SGDLS, CDR2 YYNGEE. The CDR3 is 16 amino acids. This CDR3 is CASSEATSGGHNEQFF. The CDR3 DNA follows: TGTGCCAGCAGCGAGGCGACTAGCGGGGGGCACAATGAGCAGTTCTTC.

V is TRBV2 and J is TRBJ1-1; no clear D gene. The germline V gene has CDR1 SNHLY and CDR2 FYNNEI. This CDR3 contains 15 residues. V was pared by 2 bases and J by 1 base, with 11 bases between. In nucleotides, the CDR3 is TGTGCCAGCAGTGAAAGGCAACGGAGGAACACTGAAGCTTTCTTT. Translating it yields CASSERQRRNTEAFF. The full variable domain, in which reference TRBV2 and TRBJ1-1 provide the parts outside the CDR3, is EPEVTQTPSHQVTQMGQEVILRCVPISNHLYFYWYRQILGQKVEFLVSFYNNEISEKSEIFDDQFSVERPDGSNFTLKIRSTKLEDSAMYFCASSERQRRNTEAFFGQGTRLTVV.

V gene TRBV12-3 or TRBV12-4 combines with J gene TRBJ2-3; no definite D call. The germline V and J ends were trimmed by 5 bases and 8 bases, with 11 bases remaining between them. The CDR3 spans 12 residues. DNA of the CDR3: TGTGCCAGCAGTCCCGCCTCGGGTACGCAGTATTTT. This gives the protein CASSPASGTQYF.

This sequence joins TRBV6-1 and TRBJ1-5; D is undetermined. This CDR3 has 15 residues. Per the germline V gene, CDR1 is MNHNS and CDR2 is SASEGT. Trimming took 2 bases from V and 0 from J, leaving 8 bases between them. CDR3 amino acids: CASSERQNSNQPQHF. The CDR3 DNA reads TGTGCCAGCAGTGAAAGGCAGAATAGCAATCAGCCCCAGCATTTT.

J is TRBJ2-1 and V is TRBV20-1, with TRBD2 identical over 10 bases. Germline CDR1 DFQATT, CDR2 SNEGSKA (reference sequence). After removal of 5 bases from V and 2 bases from J, the junction contained 6 bases not matched to a gene. The CDR3 sequence is 15 residues long. DNA of the CDR3: TGCAGTGCTCCCCTAGCGGGGGTTACCTACAATGAGCAGTTCTTC. Protein product: CSAPLAGVTYNEQFF.

The V call is TRBV6-5, the J call TRBJ2-1; D possibly corresponds to TRBD2 (5 bases). CDR1 is MNHEY, CDR2 SVGAGI, per germline. The CDR3 extends over 14 amino acids. The V gene lost 2 bases and the J gene lost 6 bases, with 11 bases spanning the gap. CDR3 region: CASSYPTAGNEQFF. The CDR3 nucleotides are TGTGCCAGCAGTTACCCCACGGCGGGCAATGAGCAGTTCTTC.

This clonotype was observed once. The rearrangement links TRBV5-5 to TRBJ1-2; a possible D gene is TRBD1 (6 bases). The CDR3 sequence is 17 residues long. Trimming left V 4 bases short and J 4 bases short, with 23 bases between. In germline, CDR1 is SGHKS, CDR2 YYEKEE (reference sequence). The CDR3 DNA reads as TGTGCCAGCAGCCCTTCGGGGAACAGGGAAGGTGCCTATGGCTACACCTTC. Amino acids: CASSPSGNREGAYGYTF.

The chain is built from TRBV6-1 and TRBJ2-7; D is unresolved. The CDR3 covers 13 residues. The V and J ends lost 0 bases and 3 bases respectively, with 6 bases between them. Germline V gives CDR1 MNHNS, CDR2 SASEGT. The CDR3 protein is CASSEAANYEQYF. The DNA of the CDR3 is TGTGCCAGCAGTGAAGCTGCAAACTACGAGCAGTACTTC.

This clonotype has a single count. An end of the junction does not agree with germline; a read error may underlie this. The rearrangement links TRBV5-1 to TRBJ1-1, with TRBD1 as a possible D gene (6 bases). The CDR3 extends over 14 amino acids. CDR1 SGHRS and CDR2 YFSETQ come from the germline V gene. The CDR3 reads CASSLETTGTEVFF. The CDR3 DNA follows: TGCGCCAGCAGCTTAGAAACCACAGGGACTGAAGTTTTCTTT.

The V and J genes are TRBV5-4 and TRBJ2-3, with D hard to call. Trimming shortened V by 2 bases and J by 2 bases, and 9 bases separated the two germline ends. Per the germline V gene, CDR1 is SGHNT and CDR2 is YYREEE (reference sequence). The CDR3 loop spans 14 amino acids. The CDR3 nucleotides are TGTGCCAGCAGCTTATTAGATCCCACAGATACGCAGTATTTT. The encoded protein is CASSLLDPTDTQYF.

The chain combines TRBV27 with TRBJ1-3; perhaps TRBD1 as D (6 bases). V was trimmed by 3 bases and J by 0 bases, leaving 9 bases between them. This CDR3 contains 15 residues. Germline V CDR1 and CDR2: MNHEY, SMNVEV (reference sequence). CDR3 nucleotides: TGTGCCAGCAGTTTGGTAGGGGGCTCTGGAAACACCATATATTTT. It yields the protein CASSLVGGSGNTIYF.